This T cell receptor (beta chain) emerged from a study of response to subunit inactivated influenza vaccine. TCRdb re-called the RT-PCR reads through MiXCR, storing one row per CDR3 protein. The table shows 250,000 to 350,000 distinct CDR3 sequences, with 20% to 25% occurring only once. V was shortened by 0 bases and J by 8 bases, with 8 bases between the two germline ends. The CDR3 runs 13 residues. Germline V gene lookup returns CDR1 LGHNA and CDR2 YNFKEQ. This clonotype turned up a few times. Its antigen is unidentified. Study results and limitations: There was a suggestion from the authors that each seasonal influenza vaccination recruits few new T cells.

This rearrangement joins TRBV4-2 to TRBJ1-5, with a possible D match to TRBD1 (5 bases). Source: PBMCs from blood, taken approximately 20 months after vaccination. The clonotype comes from a man between 50 and 69 years old who received an inactivated influenza vaccine. CDR3 in DNA: TGTGCCAGCAGCCAAGACGGAGGGGAGCCCCAGCATTTT. Its translation is CASSQDGGEPQHF.